In its sample, the clone carrying this T cell receptor beta chain was seen a few times. Its target is not known. Prepared TCR beta cDNA libraries contained unique molecular identifiers. The T cell input of 1 to 10 million gave hundreds of thousands of cDNA molecules. TCRdb analysed the PCR reads with MiXCR anew, one entry per CDR3 protein. The sample holds about half a million distinct CDR3 sequences, 40% to 55% seen once. The sample originates from a study of post-analysis software for immune sequencing data. About the study: Included courses were relapsing-remitting and secondary progressive multiple sclerosis; progressive-relapsing multiple sclerosis was also included.

Study observations and caveats: Among roughly 5 TRBV segments more frequent in patients than controls were TRBV5-6, TRBV5-1 and TRBV20-1. Samples from one preparation batch, clustered by F measure, grouped strongly together. Controls had significantly higher normalized Chao1 diversity than multiple sclerosis patients.

V was trimmed by 2 bases and J by 0 bases, leaving 10 bases between them. In germline, CDR1 is DFQATT, CDR2 SNEGSKA (reference sequence). This CDR3 is built from 14 residues. The chain couples TRBV20-1 to TRBJ1-2, with a tentative D call TRBD1 (5 bases). The sequencing input was blood. The sequence derives from a girl aged 5-17 years with multiple sclerosis. The CDR3: CSARPPTANYGYTF. The CDR3 bases are TGCAGTGCTAGACCACCGACAGCTAACTATGGCTACACCTTC.